These 23 T cell receptor beta chains share one sample of origin, sequenced in a study of T cells after posttransplantation cyclophosphamide. Here immunoSEQ multiplex PCR was the method, and the copy in TCRdb shows in-frame clones only, minus some. The sample is made up of roughly 40,000 clones, none counted only once. Specimen: PBMCs. These receptors were obtained from a woman in her forties or fifties in good health and a related stem cell transplant donor.

This clone was observed many times. The V gene is TRBV28, the J gene TRBJ2-1; 11 bases are a match to TRBD2. CDR1 and CDR2 from the germline V gene are MDHEN and SYDVKM. Trimming cost V 5 bases and J 5 bases; bases outside gene matches: 5. The CDR3 runs 15 residues. CDR3 in amino acids: CASSAGLAVHNEQFF. The CDR3 region has the DNA TGTGCCAGCAGTGCGGGACTAGCGGTACACAATGAGCAGTTCTTC.

This clone was observed many times. V and J are TRBV19 and TRBJ2-1, with 8 bases that match TRBD1. The V gene's germline CDR1 is LNHDA and CDR2 SQIVND (reference sequence). The CDR3 has 15 residues. The V and J ends lost 6 bases and 1 base, in that order; junction bases with no gene match: 5. The CDR3 sequence is CASSFDRGSYNEQFF. CDR3 DNA sequence: TGTGCCAGTAGCTTCGACAGGGGATCCTACAATGAGCAGTTCTTC.

In this sample, this clone turned up many times. The chain recombines TRBV14 with TRBJ2-7; no clear D. Trimming pared 2 bases from V and 2 bases from J, leaving 7 bases between. The V gene's germline CDR1 is SGHDN and CDR2 FVKESK. CDR3 size: 13 residues. The CDR3 DNA reads as TGTGCCAGCAGCCAATATACAACCTACGAGCAGTACTTC. Protein product: CASSQYTTYEQYF.

The table lists this clone with many counts. V usage is TRBV19 and J usage is TRBJ1-4; D ambiguous. The CDR3 runs 15 residues. The germline gives CDR1 LNHDA, CDR2 SQIVND (reference sequence). Trimming shortened V by 5 bases and J by 2 bases, and 12 bases separated the two germline ends. The CDR3 sequence is CASSSSGLTNEKLFF. The CDR3 DNA reads as TGTGCCAGTAGTTCCTCAGGTCTCACTAATGAAAAACTGTTTTTT.

This clone was detected many times. The V call is TRBV11-2, the J call TRBJ2-3; 7 bases map to TRBD2. CDR1 and CDR2 (germline): SGHAT, FQNNGV. This CDR3 region has 16 residues. V shed 1 base, J shed 5 bases, and the junction held 9 bases outside the gene matches. DNA for the CDR3: TGTGCCAGCAGCTTAGGACTAGCCTCTCTAAGAGATACGCAGTATTTT. Translated: CASSLGLASLRDTQYF.

This clone was recorded at least ten times. This rearrangement joins TRBV5-1 to TRBJ2-4, with 13 nucleotides matching TRBD2. This CDR3 region has 18 residues. J was trimmed by 3 bases and V by 0 bases; bases with no gene match: 6. Germline V gene lookup returns CDR1 SGHRS and CDR2 YFSETQ. CDR3 in amino acids: CASSLGLAGGQGKNIQYF. In DNA form, the CDR3 reads TGCGCCAGCAGCTTGGGACTAGCGGGGGGCCAGGGCAAAAACATTCAGTACTTC.

This clone was found many times. The J gene is TRBJ1-5, the V gene TRBV5-6; 8 bases line up with TRBD1. Germline V gene data show CDR1 as SGHDT and CDR2 as YYEEEE. There are 19 residues in the CDR3. V lost 3 bases, J lost 0 bases, and 14 bases stayed unmatched. Written as DNA, the CDR3 is TGTGCCAGCAGCTCGTTCGGGGCAGGGGGCCCAAGTAGCAATCAGCCCCAGCATTTT. Residues: CASSSFGAGGPSSNQPQHF. The whole variable domain, filled in from reference TRBV5-6 and TRBJ1-5, reads DAGVTQSPTHLIKTRGQQVTLRCSPKSGHDTVSWYQQALGQGPQFIFQYYEEEERQRGNFPDRFSGHQFPNYSSELNVNALLLGDSALYLCASSSFGAGGPSSNQPQHFGDGTRLSIL.

This clone was counted many times. V gene TRBV27 combines with J gene TRBJ1-5; 9 bases match TRBD1. Germline V lookup: CDR1 MNHEY, CDR2 SMNVEV (reference sequence). The CDR3 totals 19 residues. The junction had 9 bases not matched to a gene; V was cut back by 0 bases and J by 0 bases. The CDR3 spells CASSLSGTGPNYSNQPQHF. The CDR3 DNA reads TGTGCCAGCAGTTTATCGGGGACAGGGCCCAACTATAGCAATCAGCCCCAGCATTTT.

The gene calls are TRBV7-9 and TRBJ1-6; D uncertain. Germline CDR1 SEHNR, CDR2 FQNEAQ (reference sequence). Trimming pared 3 bases from V and 9 bases from J, leaving 9 bases between. There are 13 residues in the CDR3. CDR3 loop: CASSFEGGSPLHF. In DNA form, the CDR3 reads TGTGCCAGCAGCTTCGAAGGAGGTTCACCCCTCCACTTT.

This clone appeared many times. The chain joins TRBV19 to TRBJ2-7, with a possible D match to TRBD2 (5 bases). V lost 6 bases and J lost 4, with 10 bases in between. Germline V gene lookup returns CDR1 LNHDA and CDR2 SQIVND (reference sequence). CDR3 length: 12 residues. DNA of the CDR3: TGTGCCAGTAGCTCAGCGGATTACGAGCAGTACTTC. Its protein is CASSSADYEQYF.

This clone was observed many times. The chain recombines TRBV6-1 with TRBJ1-1, with D unclear. CDR1 MNHNS and CDR2 SASEGT come from the germline V gene. V lost 10 bases and J lost 4, with 16 bases in between. The CDR3 is 13 amino acids. CDR3: CATHLPAGTEAFF. The CDR3 DNA follows: TGTGCCACCCACCTCCCGGCGGGCACTGAAGCTTTCTTT.

This clone has a count of ten or more. This chain links TRBV5-4 with TRBJ2-3; 9 bases match TRBD1. From germline, CDR1 is SGHNT and CDR2 YYREEE (reference sequence). V was pared by 0 bases and J by 3 bases, with 2 bases of the junction left unmatched. The CDR3 is 15 residues long. The CDR3 DNA sequence: TGTGCCAGCAGCTTGGAGGACAGGGGAACAGATACGCAGTATTTT. Protein product: CASSLEDRGTDTQYF.

This rearrangement joins TRBV6-6 to TRBJ2-5; D not resolved. The DNA end favors TRBJ2-7, so the J call may be wrong. Germline values: CDR1 MNHNY, CDR2 SVGAGI (reference sequence). There are 15 residues in the CDR3. CDR3 DNA: TGTGCCAGCAGTTACTCGTCCAGTGGGCTTACCGAGCAGTACTTC. Its translation: CASSYSSSGLTEQYF.

This clone was detected many times. V usage is TRBV18 and J usage is TRBJ1-5, with D possibly matching TRBD1 (5 bases). The CDR3 totals 15 residues. CDR1 KGHSH and CDR2 LQKENI come from the germline V gene. With 1 base removed from V and 2 bases from J, the gap between germline ends came to 9 bases. The CDR3 reads CASSPQGLGNQPQHF. CDR3 nucleotides: TGTGCCAGCTCACCACAGGGGCTGGGCAATCAGCCCCAGCATTTT.

In this sample, this clone turned up many times. This chain links TRBV18 with TRBJ1-3; no firm D call. The CDR3 is made up of 15 amino acids. Trimming stripped 4 bases from V and 3 bases from J, with 13 bases between. The V gene's germline CDR1 is KGHSH and CDR2 LQKENI. Here the CDR3 reads CASSLDRSGGNTIYF. In DNA, the CDR3 is TGTGCCAGCTCACTAGACCGGTCAGGTGGAAACACCATATATTTT.

Many counts were recorded for this clone. The chain couples TRBV7-8 to TRBJ1-1; tentatively, D is TRBD1 (5 bases). V was pared by 0 bases and J by 2 bases, with 7 bases between. The CDR3 is 14 residues long. In germline, CDR1 is SGHVS, CDR2 FQNEAQ. The CDR3 loop is CASSLAQGNTEAFF. Here the CDR3 DNA reads TGTGCCAGCAGCTTAGCGCAGGGCAACACTGAAGCTTTCTTT.

This clone has a count of ten or more. The chain links TRBV18 to TRBJ2-7, with no clear D. Germline values: CDR1 KGHSH, CDR2 LQKENI. V was trimmed by 5 bases and J by 0 bases, leaving 11 bases between them. The CDR3 runs 14 residues. CDR3 nucleotides: TGTGCCAGCTCATCCGACATGGCCTCCTACGAGCAGTACTTC. It yields the protein CASSSDMASYEQYF.

This clone was detected ten times or more. The genes are TRBV19 and TRBJ1-1; D is possibly TRBD1 (5 bases). This CDR3 has 14 residues. Germline loops: CDR1 LNHDA, CDR2 SQIVND (reference sequence). V was cut by 6 bases and J by 2 bases, with 13 bases left in between. The CDR3 DNA is TGTGCCAGTAGGACAGCAGAGATTAACACTGAAGCTTTCTTT. This codes for CASRTAEINTEAFF.

This clone has a count of ten or more. The gene calls are TRBV6-5 and TRBJ1-1; D is possibly TRBD1 (5 bases). Trimming took 0 bases from V and 4 from J, leaving 12 bases between them. This CDR3 is built from 15 residues. The germline CDR1 and CDR2 sequences are MNHEY and SVGAGI. The CDR3 loop is CASSYSIGGATEAFF. DNA for the CDR3: TGTGCCAGCAGTTACTCGATTGGTGGGGCCACTGAAGCTTTCTTT.

This clone was observed at least ten times. The chain has TRBV4-1 and TRBJ2-2, with no clear D. The germline V gene has CDR1 MGHRA and CDR2 YSYEKL. This CDR3 comprises 14 residues. Trimming took 5 bases from V and 2 from J, leaving 9 bases between them. The CDR3 sequence: CASSYRQNTGELFF. As DNA, the CDR3 is TGCGCCAGCAGCTACCGACAAAACACCGGGGAGCTGTTTTTT.

This clone was recorded at least ten times. V is TRBV4-3 and J is TRBJ2-2; D is undetermined. Per germline, CDR1 LGHNA and CDR2 YSLEER. The CDR3 totals 19 residues. V lost 4 bases, J lost 6 bases, and 27 bases lay in between. CDR3 amino acids: CASSPHLKLGAMTPGELFF. CDR3 nucleotide sequence: TGCGCCAGCAGCCCCCACCTAAAACTCGGAGCGATGACCCCCGGGGAGCTGTTTTTT.

This clone is medium-sized by share. This chain links TRBV10-2 with TRBJ2-3; tentative D call: TRBD1 (5 bases). Looked up from germline, CDR1 is WSHSY and CDR2 is SAAADI. CDR3 length equals 14 residues. With 4 bases removed from V and 0 bases from J, the gap between germline ends came to 8 bases. This CDR3 is CASSGAGSTDTQYF. The CDR3, as DNA: TGCGCCAGCAGTGGTGCAGGGAGCACAGATACGCAGTATTTT.

The chain couples TRBV27 to TRBJ2-3; D is perhaps TRBD1 (6 bases). Germline V gene sequence: CDR1 MNHEY, CDR2 SMNVEV (reference sequence). Between the trimmed V and J ends, which lost 5 bases and 1 base, there was a span of 13 bases. There are 15 residues in the CDR3. The DNA of the CDR3 is TGTGCCAGCAGTGCTCCGGGACAAGGCACAGATACGCAGTATTTT. This codes for CASSAPGQGTDTQYF.